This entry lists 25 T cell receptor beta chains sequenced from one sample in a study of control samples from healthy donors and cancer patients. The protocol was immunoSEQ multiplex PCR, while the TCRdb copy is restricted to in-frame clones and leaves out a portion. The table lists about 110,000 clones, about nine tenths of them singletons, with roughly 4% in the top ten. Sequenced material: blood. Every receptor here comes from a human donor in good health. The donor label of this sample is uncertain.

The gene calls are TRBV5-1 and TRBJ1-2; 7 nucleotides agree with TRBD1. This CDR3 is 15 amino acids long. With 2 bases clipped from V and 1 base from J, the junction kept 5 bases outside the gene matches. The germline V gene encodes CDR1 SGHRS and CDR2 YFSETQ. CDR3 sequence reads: CASSFGQGVNYGYTF. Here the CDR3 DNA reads TGCGCCAGCAGCTTCGGGCAGGGGGTTAACTATGGCTACACCTTC.

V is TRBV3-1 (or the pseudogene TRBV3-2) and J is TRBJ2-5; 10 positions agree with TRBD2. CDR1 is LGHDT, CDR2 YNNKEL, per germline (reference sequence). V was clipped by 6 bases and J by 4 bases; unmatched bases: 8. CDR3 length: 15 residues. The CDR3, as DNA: TGTGCCAGCAGTCCTACTACTAGCGGGGTAGAGACCCAGTACTTC. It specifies CASSPTTSGVETQYF.

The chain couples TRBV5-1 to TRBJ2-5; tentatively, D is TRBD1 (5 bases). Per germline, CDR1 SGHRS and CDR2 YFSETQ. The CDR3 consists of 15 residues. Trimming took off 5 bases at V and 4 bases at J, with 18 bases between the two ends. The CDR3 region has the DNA TGCGCCAGCAGTCCCGGACATACTCGAGGAGAGACCCAGTACTTC. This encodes CASSPGHTRGETQYF. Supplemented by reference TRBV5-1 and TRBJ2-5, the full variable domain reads KAGVTQTPRYLIKTRGQQVTLSCSPISGHRSVSWYQQTPGQGLQFLFEYFSETQRNKGNFPGRFSGRQFSNSRSEMNVSTLELGDSALYLCASSPGHTRGETQYFGPGTRLLVL.

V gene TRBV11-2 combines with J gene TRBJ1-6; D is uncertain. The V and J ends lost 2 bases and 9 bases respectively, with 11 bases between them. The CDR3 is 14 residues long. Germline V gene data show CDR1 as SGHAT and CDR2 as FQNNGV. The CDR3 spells CASSLHILGSPLHF. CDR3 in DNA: TGTGCCAGCAGCTTACATATCTTGGGTTCACCCCTCCACTTT.

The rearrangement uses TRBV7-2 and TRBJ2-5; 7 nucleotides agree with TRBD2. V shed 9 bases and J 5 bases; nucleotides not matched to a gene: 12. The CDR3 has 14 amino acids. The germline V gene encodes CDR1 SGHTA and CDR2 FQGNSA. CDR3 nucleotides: TGTGCCAGTCGGGGCGGGGGAACGATCGAGACCCAGTACTTC. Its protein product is CASRGGGTIETQYF.

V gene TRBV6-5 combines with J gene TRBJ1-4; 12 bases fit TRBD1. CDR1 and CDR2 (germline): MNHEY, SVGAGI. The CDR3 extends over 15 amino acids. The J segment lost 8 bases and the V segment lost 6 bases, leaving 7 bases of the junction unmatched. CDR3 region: CASSRDRGQEEKLFF. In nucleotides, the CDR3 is TGTGCCAGCAGCCGGGACAGGGGGCAGGAGGAAAAACTGTTTTTT.

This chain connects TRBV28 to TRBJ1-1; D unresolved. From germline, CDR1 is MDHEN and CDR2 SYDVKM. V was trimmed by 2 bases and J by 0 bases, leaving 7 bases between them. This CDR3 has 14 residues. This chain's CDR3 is CASSLPNMNTEAFF. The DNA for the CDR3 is TGTGCCAGCAGTTTACCTAATATGAACACTGAAGCTTTCTTT.

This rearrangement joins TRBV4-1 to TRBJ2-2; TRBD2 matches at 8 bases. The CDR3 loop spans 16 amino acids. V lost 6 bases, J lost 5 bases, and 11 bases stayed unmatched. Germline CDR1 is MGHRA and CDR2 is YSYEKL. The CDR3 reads CASSSGRGGSTGELFF. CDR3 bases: TGCGCCAGCAGTTCTGGACGGGGGGGCTCTACCGGGGAGCTGTTTTTT.

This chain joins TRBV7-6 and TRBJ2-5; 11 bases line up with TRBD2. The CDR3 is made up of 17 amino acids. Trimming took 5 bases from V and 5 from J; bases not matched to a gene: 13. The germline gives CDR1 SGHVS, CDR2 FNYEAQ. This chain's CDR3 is CASSPGVSGGAEETQYF. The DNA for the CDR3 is TGTGCCAGCAGCCCCGGAGTTAGCGGGGGGGCGGAGGAGACCCAGTACTTC.

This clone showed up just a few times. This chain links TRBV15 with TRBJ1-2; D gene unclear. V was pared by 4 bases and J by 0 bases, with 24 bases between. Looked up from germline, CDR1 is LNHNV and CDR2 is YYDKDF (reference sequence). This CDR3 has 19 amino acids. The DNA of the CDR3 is TGTGCCACCAGCACTGAACCGGGCCAGACCCTCACAGCTAACTATGGCTACACCTTC. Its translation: CATSTEPGQTLTANYGYTF.

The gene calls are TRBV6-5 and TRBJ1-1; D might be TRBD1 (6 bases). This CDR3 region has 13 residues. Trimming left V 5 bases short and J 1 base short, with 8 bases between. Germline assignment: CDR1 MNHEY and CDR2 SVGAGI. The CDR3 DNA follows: TGTGCCAGCAGTACACAGGGGAACACTGAAGCTTTCTTT. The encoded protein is CASSTQGNTEAFF.

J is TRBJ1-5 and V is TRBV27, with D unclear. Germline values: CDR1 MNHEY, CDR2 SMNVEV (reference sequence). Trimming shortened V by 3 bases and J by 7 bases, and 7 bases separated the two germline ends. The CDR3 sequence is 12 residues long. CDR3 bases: TGTGCCAGCAGTTTCAAGAACCAGCCCCAGCATTTT. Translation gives CASSFKNQPQHF.

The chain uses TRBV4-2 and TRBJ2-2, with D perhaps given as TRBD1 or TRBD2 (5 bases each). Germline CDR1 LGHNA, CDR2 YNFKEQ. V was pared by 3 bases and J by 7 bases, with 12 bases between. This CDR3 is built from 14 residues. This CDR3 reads CASSQRGKDGELFF. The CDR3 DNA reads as TGTGCCAGCAGCCAGAGGGGAAAGGACGGGGAGCTGTTTTTT.

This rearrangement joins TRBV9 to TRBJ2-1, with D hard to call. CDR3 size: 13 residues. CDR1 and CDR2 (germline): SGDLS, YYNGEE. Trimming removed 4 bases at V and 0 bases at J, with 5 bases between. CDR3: CASSLSSYNEQFF. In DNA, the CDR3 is TGTGCCAGCAGCCTCAGCTCCTACAATGAGCAGTTCTTC.

The CDR3, as DNA: TGTGCCAGCACTCGGACAGGGATGGACACTGAAGCTTTCTTT. Its protein product is CASTRTGMDTEAFF. The J gene is TRBJ1-1, the V gene TRBV5-4, with 8 bases lining up with TRBD1. The CDR3 totals 14 residues. Trimming took 6 bases from V and 3 from J; bases not matched to a gene: 7. The germline V gene encodes CDR1 SGHNT and CDR2 YYREEE (reference sequence).

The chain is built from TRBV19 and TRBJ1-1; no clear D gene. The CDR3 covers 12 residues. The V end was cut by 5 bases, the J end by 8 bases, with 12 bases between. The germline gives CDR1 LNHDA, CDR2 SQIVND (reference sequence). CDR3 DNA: TGTGCCAGTAGTCCCTGGACGGCCGAAGCTTTCTTT. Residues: CASSPWTAEAFF.

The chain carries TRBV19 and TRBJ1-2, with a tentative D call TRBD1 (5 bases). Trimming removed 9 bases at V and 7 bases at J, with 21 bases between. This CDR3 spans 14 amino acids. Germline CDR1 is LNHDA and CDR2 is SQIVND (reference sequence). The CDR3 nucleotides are TGTGCCAGCAACTTTTCGCCCCAGGGTAGTGGCTACACCTTC. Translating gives CASNFSPQGSGYTF.

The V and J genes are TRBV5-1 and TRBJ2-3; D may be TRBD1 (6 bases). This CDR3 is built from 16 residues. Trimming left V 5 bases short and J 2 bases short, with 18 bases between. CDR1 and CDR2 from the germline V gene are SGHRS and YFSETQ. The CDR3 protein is CASRETVGANTDTQYF. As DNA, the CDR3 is TGCGCCAGCAGGGAAACGGTGGGGGCGAACACAGATACGCAGTATTTT.

In DNA, the CDR3 is TGCAGTGCTAGTCTTCTTGAGGGGTCCTACAATGAGCAGTTCTTC. Its protein product is CSASLLEGSYNEQFF. J is TRBJ2-1 and V is TRBV20-1; TRBD1 or TRBD2 may be the D gene (5 bases each). The germline V gene has CDR1 DFQATT and CDR2 SNEGSKA (reference sequence). V lost 3 bases and J 1 base, leaving 13 bases between the germline ends. This CDR3 is 15 amino acids long.

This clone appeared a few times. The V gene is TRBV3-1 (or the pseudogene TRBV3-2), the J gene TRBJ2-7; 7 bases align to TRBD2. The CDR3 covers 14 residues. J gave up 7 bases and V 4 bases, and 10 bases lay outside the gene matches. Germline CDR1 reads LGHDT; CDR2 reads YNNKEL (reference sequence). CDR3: CASSRTSGAGEQYF. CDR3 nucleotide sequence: TGTGCCAGCAGCCGAACGAGCGGGGCTGGTGAGCAGTACTTC.

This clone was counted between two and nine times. The CDR3 DNA sequence: TGCAGCGTTGAAGATGGAGGACAGGCCGGGGTTGGAAACACCATATATTTT. Protein product: CSVEDGGQAGVGNTIYF. The chain recombines TRBV29-1 with TRBJ1-3; TRBD1 agrees at 7 bases. The trim removed 0 bases at V and 3 bases at J, leaving 11 bases unmatched. Germline CDR1 and CDR2: SQVTM and ANQGSEA. This CDR3 spans 17 amino acids.

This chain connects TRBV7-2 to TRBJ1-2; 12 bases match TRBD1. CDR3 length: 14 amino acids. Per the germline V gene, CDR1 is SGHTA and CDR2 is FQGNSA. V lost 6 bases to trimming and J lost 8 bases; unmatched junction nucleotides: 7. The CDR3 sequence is CASRRTGTGGGYTF. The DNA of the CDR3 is TGTGCCAGCAGGCGAACCGGGACAGGGGGCGGCTACACCTTC.

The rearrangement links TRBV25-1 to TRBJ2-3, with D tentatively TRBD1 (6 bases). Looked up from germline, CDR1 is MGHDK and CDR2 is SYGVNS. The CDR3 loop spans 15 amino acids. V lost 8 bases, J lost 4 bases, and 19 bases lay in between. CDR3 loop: CASSEQGVLPDTQYF. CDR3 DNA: TGTGCCAGCTCAGAACAGGGTGTTCTCCCAGATACGCAGTATTTT.

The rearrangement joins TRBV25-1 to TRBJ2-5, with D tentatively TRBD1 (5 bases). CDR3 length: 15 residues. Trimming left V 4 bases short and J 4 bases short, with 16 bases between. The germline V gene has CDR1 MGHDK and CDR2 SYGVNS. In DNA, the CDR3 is TGTGCCAGCAGTGTAGGGGCTATGGGTCTAGAGACCCAGTACTTC. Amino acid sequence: CASSVGAMGLETQYF.

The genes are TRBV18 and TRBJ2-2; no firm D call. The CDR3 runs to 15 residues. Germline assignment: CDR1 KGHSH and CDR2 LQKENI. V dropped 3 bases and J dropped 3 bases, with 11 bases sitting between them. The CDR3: CASSPSPSDTGELFF. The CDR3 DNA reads TGTGCCAGCTCACCGTCGCCGTCGGACACCGGGGAGCTGTTTTTT.